Following are 30 T cell receptor beta chains from one sample sequenced in a study of regulatory T cells in long-lasting Graves disease (dated by TCRdb to about 2021). The time point tag for this specimen amounts to: newly diagnosed GD, antithyroid drugs for less than 3 months. For both TCR sequencing and RNA sequencing, RNA was extracted from PBMCs using TRIzol. The method behind the library was multiplex PCR. Data came from an Illumina HiSeq 4000. iRepertoire HTBI primers and Arm-PCR amplification of CDR3 regions were used to construct TCR beta libraries. TCRdb redid the processing of the public reads, applying fastp at Q25 and MiXCR, and retained in-frame beta chains. CDR3 protein duplicates are merged, each entry listing the most common genes and DNA. The sample data list roughly 380,000 distinct CDR3 sequences, and roughly 15% of these were observed just once. The ten largest account for 22% of the sample.

The source material was peripheral blood mononuclear cells (PBMCs), sampled at new diagnosis, from a patient treated with antithyroid drugs. The receptors were sampled from a female donor with Graves disease.

V usage is TRBV4-1 and J usage is TRBJ1-5; 7 bases match TRBD1. Looked up from germline, CDR1 is MGHRA and CDR2 is YSYEKL. V was pared by 0 bases and J by 9 bases, with 14 bases of the junction left unmatched. The CDR3 length is 17 residues. DNA of the CDR3: TGCGCCAGCAGCCAAGATCCCGGAGGGGGCGAGTTGAGGCCCCAGCATTTT. Protein sequence: CASSQDPGGGELRPQHF.

This clonotype was counted many times. The V gene is TRBV28, the J gene TRBJ2-7; TRBD1 aligns across 9 bases. In germline, CDR1 is MDHEN, CDR2 SYDVKM. After removal of 4 bases from V and 4 bases from J, the junction contained 11 bases not matched to a gene. The CDR3 has 16 residues. Here the CDR3 DNA reads TGTGCCAGCAGTTACACGCTCCGGGACAGGGAATACGAGCAGTACTTC. Amino acid sequence: CASSYTLRDREYEQYF.

The chain employs TRBV6-1 and TRBJ2-1, with D tentatively TRBD1 or TRBD2 (6 bases each). Germline CDR1 and CDR2: MNHNS and SASEGT. This CDR3 spans 13 amino acids. The V end was cut by 6 bases, the J end by 8 bases, with 14 bases between. The DNA of the CDR3 is TGTGCCAGCAGCTGGGCAAGGGGGGATGAGCAGTTCTTC. The encoded protein is CASSWARGDEQFF.

In nucleotides, the CDR3 is TGTGCCAGCGAGAACGGGGCTGGAAACACCATATATTTT. Translating gives CASENGAGNTIYF. J is TRBJ1-3 and V is TRBV28; D not certain. The CDR3 sequence is 13 residues long. The V end was cut by 8 bases, the J end by 2 bases, with 10 bases between. Germline V gives CDR1 MDHEN, CDR2 SYDVKM.

This clonotype was counted ten times or more. CDR3 protein: CASLASGWRDNEQFF. CDR3 in DNA: TGTGCCAGCCTTGCGTCGGGATGGCGGGACAATGAGCAGTTCTTC. The V and J genes are TRBV11-2 and TRBJ2-1; tentative D call: TRBD2 (5 bases). This CDR3 region has 15 residues. Germline CDR1 SGHAT, CDR2 FQNNGV. Trimming pared 8 bases from V and 5 bases from J, leaving 19 bases between.

This clonotype has more than one count but fewer than ten. The J gene is TRBJ1-4, the V gene TRBV7-9; D uncertain. This CDR3 is built from 16 residues. Germline V gene sequence: CDR1 SEHNR, CDR2 FQNEAQ (reference sequence). With 5 bases removed from V and 0 bases from J, the gap between germline ends came to 13 bases. The CDR3 spells CASSRVSLPTNEKLFF. The CDR3, as DNA: TGTGCCAGCAGCCGGGTCTCCCTCCCAACTAATGAAAAACTGTTTTTT.

As concerns this clonotype: One junction end disagrees with the germline gene, perhaps due to a read error. The genes are TRBV7-7 and TRBJ2-5, with a weak D call TRBD1 (5 bases). The CDR3 sequence is 14 residues long. Germline V gene data show CDR1 as SSHAT and CDR2 as FNYEAQ (reference sequence). In DNA, the CDR3 is TGTGCTAGCAGCTTAGACGGCTCGCGCAGGGCCCAGTACTTC. Encoded protein: CASSLDGSRRAQYF.

The CDR3 region has the DNA TGTGCCACCAGTGGTCGCGGGAGCTCCCATGAGCAGTTCTTC. Translating gives CATSGRGSSHEQFF. The genes are TRBV24-1 and TRBJ2-1, with 7 bases matching TRBD2. CDR1 and CDR2 (germline): KGHDR, SFDVKD. V was pared by 5 bases and J by 8 bases, with 8 bases of the junction left unmatched. This CDR3 spans 14 amino acids.

This clonotype was seen repeatedly, ten times or more. The genes are TRBV11-3 and TRBJ2-1; TRBD2 might be the D (6 bases). CDR1 is SGHNT and CDR2 is YENEEA in the germline V gene. The CDR3 runs 15 residues. Trimming took off 4 bases at V and 5 bases at J, with 15 bases between the two ends. The DNA for the CDR3 is TGTGCCAGCAGCTCGGGCGGGACGGTCAACAATGAGCAGTTCTTC. Its protein product is CASSSGGTVNNEQFF.

This clonotype was found many times. V gene TRBV27 combines with J gene TRBJ2-7; 7 bases agree with TRBD1. Trimming removed 8 bases from V and 4 bases from J; junction bases left unmatched: 17. Germline V gives CDR1 MNHEY, CDR2 SMNVEV (reference sequence). This CDR3 is built from 16 residues. The CDR3 region has the DNA TGTGCCAGCCGAACCCTTGACAGGGTAAGGAGTTACGAGCAGTACTTC. Amino acid sequence: CASRTLDRVRSYEQYF.

This clonotype was seen a few times. The chain recombines TRBV20-1 with TRBJ2-3; 10 nucleotides align to TRBD2. The CDR3 runs 15 residues. Per germline, CDR1 DFQATT and CDR2 SNEGSKA (reference sequence). The V gene end was trimmed by 5 bases and the J gene end by 4 bases; junction bases not matched to a gene: 9. The CDR3 reads CSAPDPSGSSDTQYF. CDR3 nucleotides: TGCAGTGCTCCGGATCCTAGCGGGAGCTCAGATACGCAGTATTTT.

This clonotype was seen ten or more times. The genes are TRBV12-3 or TRBV12-4 and TRBJ1-3; D gene ambiguous. The CDR3 contains 19 residues. Trimming shortened V by 3 bases and J by 3 bases, and 24 bases separated the two germline ends. CDR3 nucleotides: TGTGCCAGCAGTTTTCGGGTCCGAAGTAGCTGGGATAGTGGAAACACCATATATTTT. Encoded protein: CASSFRVRSSWDSGNTIYF.

This clonotype was seen ten or more times. V is TRBV20-1 and J is TRBJ1-2; tentatively, D is TRBD1 (6 bases). Trimming removed 1 base at V and 4 bases at J, with 13 bases between. There are 14 residues in the CDR3. Per the germline V gene, CDR1 is DFQATT and CDR2 is SNEGSKA (reference sequence). In DNA, the CDR3 is TGCAGTGCTAGAGGATTTGAGGGGGGCTATGGCTACACCTTC. Amino acids: CSARGFEGGYGYTF.

This clonotype was detected only a few times. The CDR3 region is CASRYSGSSYNEQFF. The CDR3 region has the DNA TGTGCCAGCAGATATAGCGGGAGCTCCTACAATGAGCAGTTCTTC. This chain joins TRBV6-2 or TRBV6-3 and TRBJ2-1; 9 nucleotides align to TRBD2. Unmatched junction bases numbered 3, after V lost 6 bases and J lost 0 bases. The CDR3 is 15 residues long. The germline V gene has CDR1 MNHEY and CDR2 SVGEGT.

This clonotype was observed many times. This chain joins TRBV9 and TRBJ2-7; D may be TRBD2 (5 bases). The length of the CDR3 is 14 residues. The germline CDR1 and CDR2 sequences are SGDLS and YYNGEE. The V gene lost 3 bases and the J gene lost 5 bases, with 15 bases spanning the gap. The CDR3 nucleotides are TGTGCCAGCAGCGCCTTCGCGGGTTTGCACGAGCAGTACTTC. Translation gives CASSAFAGLHEQYF.

This clonotype occurred many times. This chain uses TRBV20-1 with TRBJ1-3; D is perhaps TRBD1 (6 bases). CDR1 is DFQATT and CDR2 is SNEGSKA in the germline V gene (reference sequence). CDR3 length: 17 amino acids. V shed 3 bases and J shed 0 bases, with 18 bases lying between them. The CDR3 DNA follows: TGCAGTGCTAGTATAGGTTCCGAGGACAGCTCTGGAAACACCATATATTTT. It translates to CSASIGSEDSSGNTIYF.

This clonotype was detected ten times or more. V gene TRBV12-3 or TRBV12-4 combines with J gene TRBJ2-1; 10 bases match TRBD2. V lost 5 bases and J lost 0; bases outside the gene matches: 10. The CDR3 sequence is 18 residues long. The CDR3 loop reads CASSPGLAEVFSYNEQFF. CDR3 coding DNA: TGTGCCAGCAGTCCCGGACTAGCGGAGGTGTTCTCCTACAATGAGCAGTTCTTC.

A word on this clonotype: A read error may explain this, as a much larger clone is one base away. This CDR3 is missing its conserved last phenylalanine or tryptophan, likely due to a read error. The rearrangement links TRBV12-5 to TRBJ1-1; TRBD1 might be the D (6 bases). CDR1 LGHNT and CDR2 FRNRAP come from the germline V gene. This CDR3 is built from 15 residues. V was trimmed by 6 bases and J by 1 base, leaving 15 bases between them. Here the CDR3 DNA reads TGTGCTAGTGGGGATGAGGGACATCCGAACACTGAAGCTTTCTCT. Protein sequence: CASGDEGHPNTEAFS.

This clonotype was seen only a few times. The chain employs TRBV20-1 and TRBJ1-2, with D possibly TRBD1 on 6 matching bases. The V gene lost 5 bases and the J gene lost 8 bases, with 18 bases spanning the gap. CDR1 DFQATT and CDR2 SNEGSKA come from the germline V gene (reference sequence). This CDR3 has 13 amino acids. The CDR3 coding sequence is TGCAGTGCTGGCTCATCAGGGGAAGGGGGCTACACCTTC. As protein: CSAGSSGEGGYTF.

This clonotype was counted at least ten times. This chain joins TRBV10-3 and TRBJ2-2, with TRBD1 matching over 10 bases. CDR1 and CDR2 from the germline V gene are ENHRY and SYGVKD. The CDR3 is 15 amino acids. The V gene end was trimmed by 6 bases and the J gene end by 6 bases; junction bases not matched to a gene: 7. The CDR3 DNA is TGTGCCATCAGCTCCGGGACAGGGGATGCCGGGGAGCTGTTTTTT. Its translation is CAISSGTGDAGELFF.

The chain joins TRBV27 to TRBJ1-1; a possible D gene is TRBD1 (5 bases). This CDR3 has 13 amino acids. CDR1 is MNHEY, CDR2 SMNVEV, per germline (reference sequence). Trimming pared 10 bases from V and 6 bases from J, leaving 18 bases between. CDR3 loop: CATGTMTIAEAFF. CDR3 coding DNA: TGTGCCACTGGGACGATGACAATCGCTGAAGCTTTCTTT.

This clonotype was recorded many times. The chain uses TRBV5-1 and TRBJ1-2; D is perhaps TRBD1 (5 bases). The CDR3 is made up of 13 amino acids. Looked up from germline, CDR1 is SGHRS and CDR2 is YFSETQ. The V and J ends lost 5 bases and 2 bases respectively, with 10 bases between them. CDR3 DNA: TGCGCCAGCAGGACGGACACGAACTATGGCTACACCTTC. Amino acid sequence: CASRTDTNYGYTF.

Worth noting for this clonotype: A junction end diverges from the germline sequence, so it may reflect a read error. The chain joins TRBV7-9 to TRBJ1-1; D unclear. This CDR3 is built from 13 residues. CDR1 and CDR2 from the germline V gene are SEHNR and FQNEAQ (reference sequence). CDR3 protein: CTSSLESYTEAFF. CDR3 nucleotide sequence: TGTACCAGCAGCTTGGAGAGTTACACTGAAGCTTTCTTT.

This clonotype has ten or more counts. This chain joins TRBV20-1 and TRBJ1-2; D is unclear. V gave up 3 bases and J gave up 4 bases, with 12 bases separating them. The CDR3 is made up of 13 amino acids. Germline-derived CDR1 and CDR2 are DFQATT and SNEGSKA (reference sequence). CDR3 coding DNA: TGCAGTGCTAGTATAGGGAGCCGCTATGGCTACACCTTC. Encoded protein: CSASIGSRYGYTF.

As concerns this clonotype: A read error is possible here, since a much larger clone lies one base away. V usage is TRBV2 and J usage is TRBJ2-7; no reliable D call. The CDR3 is 14 amino acids. The germline gives CDR1 SNHLY, CDR2 FYNNEI. The CDR3 is CASSDKPFTYGQYF. The DNA of the CDR3 is TGTGCCAGCAGTGATAAGCCGTTCACTTACGGGCAGTACTTC.

This clonotype occurred many times. The chain has TRBV11-2 and TRBJ2-5; D perhaps matches TRBD1 (6 bases). V lost 3 bases and J lost 4, with 18 bases in between. The CDR3 is made up of 16 amino acids. Germline V gene data show CDR1 as SGHAT and CDR2 as FQNNGV. CDR3 in DNA: TGTGCCAGCAGCTTCGGCCTACAGGGCCCCGGAGAGACCCAGTACTTC. It is translated as CASSFGLQGPGETQYF.

This clonotype was observed many times. V gene TRBV19 combines with J gene TRBJ1-5, with 7 bases matching TRBD1. The V gene end was trimmed by 2 bases and the J gene end by 8 bases; junction bases not matched to a gene: 6. This CDR3 spans 14 amino acids. Germline-derived CDR1 and CDR2 are LNHDA and SQIVND (reference sequence). In DNA, the CDR3 is TGTGCCAGTAGTATACGACAGGGATTTGAGCCCCAGCATTTT. Its protein is CASSIRQGFEPQHF.

The chain links TRBV7-2 to TRBJ2-3; D remains ambiguous. The CDR3 length is 10 residues. The germline CDR1 and CDR2 sequences are SGHTA and FQGNSA. V dropped 7 bases and J dropped 6 bases, with 5 bases sitting between them. The CDR3, as DNA: TGTGCCAGCAACGGGGATACGCAGTATTTT. It specifies CASNGDTQYF.

This clonotype was observed a handful of times. Being one base from a much bigger clone, this may be a read error. The chain combines TRBV4-1 with TRBJ2-7, with D perhaps matching TRBD1 (6 bases). CDR1 and CDR2 (germline): MGHRA, YSYEKL. The CDR3 has 13 amino acids. Trimming left V 0 bases short and J 3 bases short, with 6 bases between. The CDR3 coding sequence is TGCGCCAGCAGCCAAGACAGGGGCTACGAGCAGTACTTC. As protein: CASSQDRGYEQYF.

In this sample, this clonotype turned up many times. The genes are TRBV7-9 and TRBJ1-1; D uncertain. V dropped 5 bases and J dropped 10 bases, with 17 bases sitting between them. CDR1 SEHNR and CDR2 FQNEAQ come from the germline V gene (reference sequence). The CDR3 has 13 residues. The CDR3 DNA sequence: TGTGCCAGCAGCCGCGTCCCACCCCCGGGAGCTTTCTTT. Amino acids: CASSRVPPPGAFF.